The present T cell receptor beta chain was sequenced within a study of blood T cell repertoires in COVID-19. Study context: From the United States, Italy and Spain came samples of acute and convalescent COVID-19. From T cells, B-cell-depleted T cells, or PBMCs came the material, which was cDNA or gDNA.

The germline V gene has CDR1 LNHDA and CDR2 SQIVND (reference sequence). This CDR3 comprises 17 residues. With 1 base clipped from V and 2 bases from J, the junction kept 9 bases outside the gene matches. Original processing notes: Reference gene primers were amplified, and this amplification served to estimate nucleated cell counts. Assay used: immunoSEQ multiplex PCR; TCRdb lists only in-frame clones, some missing. V and J calls and clone size follow that table, whereas D and trimming were derived from the DNA. The table shows some 78,000 clones, with roughly 90% occurring only once. Sample: peripheral blood. The receptor was isolated from a man aged 45-65 years with active or convalescent COVID-19. The chain employs TRBV19 and TRBJ2-3, with TRBD2 identical over 7 bases. The DNA of the CDR3 is TGTGCCAGTAGTATAGGCCCACGGGGGGAACACACAGATACGCAGTATTTT. Protein: CASSIGPRGEHTDTQYF.